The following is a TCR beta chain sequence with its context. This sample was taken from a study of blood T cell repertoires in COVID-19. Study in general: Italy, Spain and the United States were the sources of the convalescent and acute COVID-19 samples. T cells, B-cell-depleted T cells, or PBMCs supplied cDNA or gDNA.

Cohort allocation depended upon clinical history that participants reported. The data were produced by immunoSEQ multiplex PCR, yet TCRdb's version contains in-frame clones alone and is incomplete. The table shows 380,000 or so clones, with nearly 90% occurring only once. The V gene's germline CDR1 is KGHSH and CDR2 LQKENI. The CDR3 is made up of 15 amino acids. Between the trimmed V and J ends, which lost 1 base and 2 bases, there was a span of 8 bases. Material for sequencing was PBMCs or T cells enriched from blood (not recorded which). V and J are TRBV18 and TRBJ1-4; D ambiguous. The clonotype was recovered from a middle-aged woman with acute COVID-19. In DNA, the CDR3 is TGTGCCAGCTCACCACGCGAGGCCACTAATGAAAAACTGTTTTTT. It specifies CASSPREATNEKLFF. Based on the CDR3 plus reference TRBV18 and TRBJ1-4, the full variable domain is NAGVMQNPRHLVRRRGQEARLRCSPMKGHSHVYWYRQLPEEGLKFMVYLQKENIIDESGMPKERFSAEFPKEGPSILRIQQVVRGDSAAYFCASSPREATNEKLFFGSGTQLSVL.